This is a list of T cell receptor beta chains from one sample in a study of T-cell memory formation after mild COVID-19. TCRdb processed the 5' RACE reads anew with MiXCR; each CDR3 protein has one entry. The sample contains about 200,000 distinct CDR3 sequences, 7.5% to 10% of which appear only once. The sample was PBMCs or a T cell subset sorted from them (not recorded which). Receptor source: a man between 18 and 35 years old who had mild COVID-19 (a few samples of this study predate the infection). Cell type and time point are not known. The CDR3 runs from the conserved cysteine through the conserved F or W. Fields, in order: J gene, D gene, V gene, CDR3 protein. The D gene is left open where the match is weak.

TRBJ1-2 . TRBV3-1 CASTLLSARTNYGYTF
TRBJ2-5 . TRBV20-1 CSASFQGVQTQYF
TRBJ1-5 . TRBV4-1 CASSQEVGNQPQHF
TRBJ2-6 . TRBV7-2 CAGSIYSGANVLTF
TRBJ2-3 TRBD2 TRBV24-1 CATSFTRGGTDTQYF
TRBJ2-1 . TRBV10-3 CAISPGYNEQFF
TRBJ1-3 . TRBV7-9 CASSLGSPGNTIYF
TRBJ2-1 . TRBV5-1 CSSSLGSNEQFF
TRBJ1-2 . TRBV6-6 CASRAPGHSNYGYTF
TRBJ1-5 . TRBV12-3/TRBV12-4 CASSFGRQGNQPQHF
TRBJ2-3 . TRBV4-3 CASSQDKRPDTQYF
TRBJ2-3 TRBD2 TRBV12-3/TRBV12-4 CASNLAGVAQYF
TRBJ2-5 . TRBV7-2 CASKPAGPETQYF
TRBJ1-5 . TRBV4-2 CASSPPGNINQPQHF
TRBJ2-3 . TRBV9 CASSVASGGDTDTQYF
TRBJ1-1 . TRBV7-2 CASSSRTESPEAFF
TRBJ2-7 . TRBV7-2 CASSLGGSASYEQYF
TRBJ2-3 . TRBV5-1 CASSSGWTDTQYF
TRBJ1-4 . TRBV7-9 CASSLYDEKLFF
TRBJ2-5 . TRBV12-3/TRBV12-4 CASADREETQYF
TRBJ2-7 . TRBV9 CASSPSGGGMGEQYF
TRBJ1-3 . TRBV14 CASSPMDAITAGNTIYF
TRBJ1-2 . TRBV12-3/TRBV12-4 CASSLRQGYGYTF
TRBJ1-6 . TRBV12-3/TRBV12-4 CASTGGGLSSYNSPLHF
TRBJ1-1 . TRBV28 CASSRKGGANTEAFF
TRBJ2-3 . TRBV9 CASNDRSYLDTQYF
TRBJ1-2 TRBD1 TRBV6-5 CASSYSDRGPGYTF
TRBJ1-1 TRBD1 TRBV7-6 CASSEGTGANTEAFF
TRBJ1-1 TRBD1 TRBV6-1 CASSALPGGRANTEAFF
TRBJ1-1 . TRBV5-1 CASSLSSVNTEAFF
TRBJ1-6 TRBD1 TRBV4-3 CASSQDLGNRGLNSPLHF
TRBJ1-1 . TRBV4-3 CASSQEGSRAFF
TRBJ1-2 . TRBV12-3/TRBV12-4 CASSLRGETGYTF
TRBJ2-7 TRBD1 TRBV12-3/TRBV12-4 CASSMEQGSYEQYF
TRBJ1-5 . TRBV6-5 CASSLRAERPQHF
TRBJ1-1 . TRBV5-1 CASRRESNTEAFF
TRBJ2-3 . TRBV7-2 CASTLSPSDTQYF
TRBJ2-3 TRBD2 TRBV7-2 CASSPWGLGGVADTQYF
TRBJ2-2 TRBD2 TRBV5-1 CASNNPSGGLRRELFF
TRBJ2-7 . TRBV6-1 CASSEEGPSYEQYF
TRBJ2-7 TRBD1 TRBV5-1 CASSFSPDRGGYEQYF
TRBJ2-3 . TRBV7-3 CASSSWARDTQYF
TRBJ2-2 . TRBV7-2 CASSLVVLVTGELFF
TRBJ2-2 . TRBV4-2 CASSLPGGATGELFF
TRBJ2-7 . TRBV20-1 CSARDWRGEGEQYF
TRBJ2-5 . TRBV5-1 CASSFEETQYF
TRBJ1-1 . TRBV24-1 CATTPVRAGENTEAFF
TRBJ2-7 TRBD2 TRBV10-2 CASSDPLVRGFEQYF
TRBJ1-3 . TRBV15 CATSRDQHLGNTIYF
TRBJ2-1 TRBD2 TRBV6-2/TRBV6-3 CASKPLGRGADNEQFF
TRBJ2-1 TRBD2 TRBV7-3 CASSLRGWSRGGLSEQFF